What follows are 18 T cell receptor beta chains derived from one specimen sequenced in a study of shared clonotypes between healthy human individuals. Clones were read by immunoSEQ multiplex PCR, and TCRdb kept only the in-frame ones, dropping some. The repertoire holds roughly 1.4 million clones, with just under 99% as singletons. Sequenced input: naive CD4+ T cells sorted from blood. Subset indicated: CD45RA+ positively selected. The receptors derive from a man aged 30 to 39 in good health.

This clone was seen once. J is TRBJ1-1 and V is TRBV18, with TRBD1 matching 7 bases. Per germline, CDR1 KGHSH and CDR2 LQKENI. With V trimmed by 1 base and J by 2 bases, 4 bases remained unmatched. The CDR3 contains 15 residues. The CDR3 nucleotides read TGTGCCAGCTCACCACGGTCAGGGGGAAACACTGAAGCTTTCTTT. Its protein is CASSPRSGGNTEAFF.

The chain combines TRBV4-1 with TRBJ1-1, with D uncertain. Per the germline V gene, CDR1 is MGHRA and CDR2 is YSYEKL. V was trimmed by 2 bases and J by 1 base, leaving 11 bases between them. The CDR3 has 15 residues. This CDR3 is CASSQSLGGNTEAFF. In DNA form, the CDR3 reads TGCGCCAGCAGCCAATCCCTGGGAGGGAACACTGAAGCTTTCTTT.

The gene calls are TRBV19 and TRBJ1-5; TRBD1 is a possible D gene (5 bases). Germline lookup yields CDR1 LNHDA and CDR2 SQIVND (reference sequence). With 11 bases removed from V and 9 bases from J, the gap between germline ends came to 17 bases. CDR3 length equals 12 residues. CDR3 residues: CASRDSGWPQHF. The CDR3 coding sequence is TGTGCCTCAAGGGACTCGGGCTGGCCCCAGCATTTT.

The chain has TRBV11-3 and TRBJ2-1; 7 nucleotides line up with TRBD2. The CDR3 has 16 amino acids. The germline V gene encodes CDR1 SGHNT and CDR2 YENEEA. J gave up 2 bases and V 4 bases, and 8 bases lay outside the gene matches. In DNA, the CDR3 is TGTGCCAGCAGCTCCGCGGGAGTCAGGACCTACAATGAGCAGTTCTTC. Protein sequence: CASSSAGVRTYNEQFF.

CDR3 nucleotide sequence: TGCAGCGTGAGCGGGGCCTCCTACAATGAGCAGTTCTTC. Its protein product is CSVSGASYNEQFF. The gene calls are TRBV29-1 and TRBJ2-1; TRBD2 matches at 7 bases. CDR1 is SQVTM and CDR2 is ANQGSEA in the germline V gene. The trim removed 6 bases at V and 0 bases at J, leaving 2 bases unmatched. The CDR3 is 13 amino acids.

This chain uses TRBV5-4 with TRBJ2-7; TRBD2 might be the D (6 bases). The CDR3 sequence is 15 residues long. Per the germline V gene, CDR1 is SGHNT and CDR2 is YYREEE (reference sequence). V was cut by 0 bases and J by 2 bases, with 12 bases left in between. The chain's CDR3 is CASSLVSGRTYEQYF. The CDR3 DNA reads TGTGCCAGCAGCTTGGTTTCAGGGAGGACCTACGAGCAGTACTTC.

The chain links TRBV7-3 to TRBJ2-1; 8 bases fit TRBD1. CDR3 length equals 13 residues. The V gene end was trimmed by 4 bases and the J gene end by 6 bases; junction bases not matched to a gene: 2. Germline CDR1 and CDR2: SGHTA and FQGTGA. The DNA of the CDR3 is TGTGCCAGCAGCTCTGGGACAGGCAATGAGCAGTTCTTC. Translated, it gives CASSSGTGNEQFF.

V usage is TRBV10-3 and J usage is TRBJ2-3; D gene ambiguous. The CDR3 contains 11 residues. The V and J ends lost 4 bases and 5 bases respectively, with 4 bases between them. The germline gives CDR1 ENHRY, CDR2 SYGVKD. This CDR3 reads CAISGVDTQYF. In DNA form, the CDR3 reads TGTGCCATCAGTGGAGTAGATACGCAGTATTTT.

This chain links TRBV18 with TRBJ2-7; D is unresolved. V gave up 2 bases and J gave up 0 bases, with 14 bases separating them. This CDR3 is built from 16 residues. Germline values: CDR1 KGHSH, CDR2 LQKENI. The CDR3 loop is CASSPTLDLSSYEQYF. CDR3 nucleotide sequence: TGTGCCAGCTCACCAACACTGGACCTTTCCTCCTACGAGCAGTACTTC.

This clone was observed a single time. This chain uses TRBV5-1 with TRBJ1-4, with 8 bases identical to TRBD1. This CDR3 has 15 amino acids. CDR1 and CDR2 from the germline V gene are SGHRS and YFSETQ. V trimming: 1 base; J trimming: 3 bases; junction bases outside the gene matches: 2. The chain's CDR3 is CASSLQGAANEKLFF. CDR3 DNA sequence: TGCGCCAGCAGCTTGCAGGGGGCTGCTAATGAAAAACTGTTTTTT.

The gene calls are TRBV28 and TRBJ2-2; 8 positions agree with TRBD1. Looked up from germline, CDR1 is MDHEN and CDR2 is SYDVKM. The CDR3 totals 13 residues. V trimming: 5 bases; J trimming: 6 bases; junction bases outside the gene matches: 2. DNA of the CDR3: TGTGCCAGCAGTCTACAGGGGGCCGGGGAGCTGTTTTTT. Translated: CASSLQGAGELFF.

The gene calls are TRBV5-1 and TRBJ2-7, with D perhaps TRBD1 (6 bases). V lost 1 base to trimming and J lost 5 bases, with 19 bases between them. Germline values: CDR1 SGHRS, CDR2 YFSETQ. CDR3 length equals 16 residues. The CDR3 DNA reads as TGCGCCAGCAGCTTGCGGCAGGGGTCGCGAAGACACGAGCAGTACTTC. Encoded protein: CASSLRQGSRRHEQYF.

CDR3 sequence reads: CASSEETGRVTDTQYF. The CDR3 DNA reads TGTGCCAGCAGTGAAGAGACAGGGCGTGTGACAGATACGCAGTATTTT. The chain links TRBV2 to TRBJ2-3, with 7 positions matching TRBD1. The CDR3 runs to 16 residues. Germline CDR1 is SNHLY and CDR2 is FYNNEI. J gave up 3 bases and V 1 base, and 7 bases lay outside the gene matches.

The gene calls are TRBV5-4 and TRBJ2-3; possible D gene TRBD1, 6 bases. Germline CDR1 reads SGHNT; CDR2 reads YYREEE (reference sequence). V was trimmed by 4 bases and J by 2 bases, leaving 14 bases between them. The CDR3 is 15 residues long. The DNA for the CDR3 is TGTGCCAGCAGCCTGCCGGGGACAAACACAGATACGCAGTATTTT. It encodes CASSLPGTNTDTQYF. Using reference TRBV5-4 and TRBJ2-3 for the parts outside the CDR3, the full variable domain is ETGVTQSPTHLIKTRGQQVTLRCSSQSGHNTVSWYQQALGQGPQFIFQYYREEENGRGNFPPRFSGLQFPNYSSELNVNALELDDSALYLCASSLPGTNTDTQYFGPGTRLTVL.

The genes are TRBV6-5 and TRBJ2-5; D gene uncertain. Germline V gene lookup returns CDR1 MNHEY and CDR2 SVGAGI. The CDR3 has 11 residues. V was shortened by 2 bases and J by 7 bases, with 5 bases between the two germline ends. The CDR3 reads CASSYVGTQYF. In DNA, the CDR3 is TGTGCCAGCAGTTACGTGGGGACCCAGTACTTC.

V usage is TRBV5-1 and J usage is TRBJ1-3; 7 nucleotides agree with TRBD1. This CDR3 region has 15 residues. Per the germline V gene, CDR1 is SGHRS and CDR2 is YFSETQ. V trimming: 4 bases; J trimming: 4 bases; junction bases outside the gene matches: 8. CDR3 sequence reads: CASSTIPGQGNTIYF. The CDR3 nucleotides read TGCGCCAGCAGCACAATCCCGGGACAGGGAAACACCATATATTTT.

Notes on this clone: The sample contains more than one DNA sequence encoding this CDR3. The chain links TRBV18 to TRBJ2-5; D call uncertain. V was shortened by 1 base and J by 5 bases, with 8 bases between the two germline ends. Germline V gene sequence: CDR1 KGHSH, CDR2 LQKENI. The CDR3 sequence is 13 residues long. DNA for the CDR3: TGTGCCAGCTCACCACAAGGCCAGGAGACCCAGTACTTC. Protein product: CASSPQGQETQYF.

This chain links TRBV9 with TRBJ2-7, with D possibly matching TRBD2 (6 bases). The germline CDR1 and CDR2 sequences are SGDLS and YYNGEE. V dropped 2 bases and J dropped 2 bases, with 11 bases sitting between them. The CDR3 has 14 amino acids. The CDR3 reads CASSVGTYPYEQYF. The CDR3, as DNA: TGTGCCAGCAGCGTCGGGACTTACCCCTACGAGCAGTACTTC.